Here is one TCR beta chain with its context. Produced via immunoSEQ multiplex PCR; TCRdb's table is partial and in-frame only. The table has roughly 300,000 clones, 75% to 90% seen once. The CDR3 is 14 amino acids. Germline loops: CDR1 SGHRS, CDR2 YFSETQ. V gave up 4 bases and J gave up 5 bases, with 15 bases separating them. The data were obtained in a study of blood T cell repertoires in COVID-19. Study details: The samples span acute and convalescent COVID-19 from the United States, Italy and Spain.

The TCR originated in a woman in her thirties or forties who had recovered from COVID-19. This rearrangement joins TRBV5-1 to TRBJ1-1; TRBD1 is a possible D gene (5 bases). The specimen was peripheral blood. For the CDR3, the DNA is TGCGCCAGCAGCCAATCCCCGGGGGTGACTGAAGCTTTCTTT. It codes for CASSQSPGVTEAFF.